This TCR beta chain was sequenced for a study of blood T cell repertoires in COVID-19. Across the study: In each case, the material was cDNA or gDNA derived from T cells, B-cell-depleted T cells, or PBMCs.

Original analysis: Estimation of nucleated cell counts relied on the amplification of reference gene primers. Data came from immunoSEQ multiplex PCR; TCRdb stores just in-frame clones and leaves some out. V and J calls and clone size are those listed in that table; D and trimming were worked out from the DNA. The sample contains 83,000 or so clones, 75% to 85% of which appear only once. This clone appeared a single time. Sequenced sample: peripheral blood. The TCR originated in a woman at least 80 years old with acute or convalescent COVID-19.

The chain's CDR3 is CATSREGGGSYEQYF. The CDR3 nucleotides read TGTGCCACCAGCAGAGAAGGAGGCGGCTCCTACGAGCAGTACTTC. The chain joins TRBV15 to TRBJ2-7; maybe TRBD2 (5 bases). Germline loops: CDR1 LNHNV, CDR2 YYDKDF (reference sequence). CDR3 length equals 15 residues. V was shortened by 0 bases and J by 0 bases, with 9 bases between the two germline ends.